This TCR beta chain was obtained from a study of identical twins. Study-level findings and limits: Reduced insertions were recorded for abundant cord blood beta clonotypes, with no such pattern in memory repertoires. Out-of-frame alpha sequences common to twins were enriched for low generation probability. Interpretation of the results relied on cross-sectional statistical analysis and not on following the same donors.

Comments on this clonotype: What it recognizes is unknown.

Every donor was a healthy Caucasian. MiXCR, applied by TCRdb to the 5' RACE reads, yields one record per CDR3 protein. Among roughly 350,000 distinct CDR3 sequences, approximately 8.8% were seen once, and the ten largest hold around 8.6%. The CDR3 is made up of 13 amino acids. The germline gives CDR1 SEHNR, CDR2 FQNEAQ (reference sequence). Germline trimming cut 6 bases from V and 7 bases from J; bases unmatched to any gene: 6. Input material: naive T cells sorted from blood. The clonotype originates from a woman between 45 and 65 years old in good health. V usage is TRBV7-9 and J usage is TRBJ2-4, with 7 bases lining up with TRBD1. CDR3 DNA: TGTGCCAGCAGTTCGACAGGGAACAACATTCAGTACTTC. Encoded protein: CASSSTGNNIQYF.